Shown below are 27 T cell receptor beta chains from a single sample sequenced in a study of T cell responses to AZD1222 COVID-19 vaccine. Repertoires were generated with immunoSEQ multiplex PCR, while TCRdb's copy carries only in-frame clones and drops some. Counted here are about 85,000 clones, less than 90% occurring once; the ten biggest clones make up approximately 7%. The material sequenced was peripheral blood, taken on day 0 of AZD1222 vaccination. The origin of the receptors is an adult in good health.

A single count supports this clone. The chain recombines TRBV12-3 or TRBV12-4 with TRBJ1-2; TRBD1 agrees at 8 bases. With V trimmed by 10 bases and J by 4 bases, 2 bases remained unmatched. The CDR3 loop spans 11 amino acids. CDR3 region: CATGQGYGYTF. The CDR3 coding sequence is TGTGCCACCGGACAGGGCTATGGCTACACCTTC.

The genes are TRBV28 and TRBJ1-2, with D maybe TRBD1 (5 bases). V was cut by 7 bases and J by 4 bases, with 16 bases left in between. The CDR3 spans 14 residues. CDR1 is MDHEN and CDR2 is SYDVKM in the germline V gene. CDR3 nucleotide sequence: TGTGCCAGCACCTCGACAGCGAACCTCTATGGCTACACCTTC. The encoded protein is CASTSTANLYGYTF.

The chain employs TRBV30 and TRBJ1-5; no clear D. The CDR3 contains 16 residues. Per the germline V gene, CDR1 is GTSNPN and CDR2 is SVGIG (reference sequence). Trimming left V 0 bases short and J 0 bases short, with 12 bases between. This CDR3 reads CAWSVLNGNSNQPQHF. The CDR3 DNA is TGTGCCTGGAGTGTCCTCAACGGGAATAGCAATCAGCCCCAGCATTTT.

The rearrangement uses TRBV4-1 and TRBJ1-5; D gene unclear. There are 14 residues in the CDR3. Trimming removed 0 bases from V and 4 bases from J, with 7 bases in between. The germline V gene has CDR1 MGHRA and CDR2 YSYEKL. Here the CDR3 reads CASSQDWQNQPQHF. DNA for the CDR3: TGCGCCAGCAGCCAAGATTGGCAGAATCAGCCCCAGCATTTT.

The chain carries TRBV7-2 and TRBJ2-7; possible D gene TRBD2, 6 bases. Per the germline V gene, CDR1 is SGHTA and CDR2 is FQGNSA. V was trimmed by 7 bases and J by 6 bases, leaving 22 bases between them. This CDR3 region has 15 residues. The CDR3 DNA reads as TGTGCCAGCATTACAAGCGGGTCCTCCTTCGGCGAGCAGTACTTC. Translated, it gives CASITSGSSFGEQYF.

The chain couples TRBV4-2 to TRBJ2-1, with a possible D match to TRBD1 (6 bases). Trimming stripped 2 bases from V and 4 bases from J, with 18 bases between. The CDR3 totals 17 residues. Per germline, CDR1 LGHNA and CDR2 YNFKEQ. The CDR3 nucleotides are TGTGCCAGCAGCCAACCAATGACCGCCCAGGGGTACAATGAGCAGTTCTTC. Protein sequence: CASSQPMTAQGYNEQFF.

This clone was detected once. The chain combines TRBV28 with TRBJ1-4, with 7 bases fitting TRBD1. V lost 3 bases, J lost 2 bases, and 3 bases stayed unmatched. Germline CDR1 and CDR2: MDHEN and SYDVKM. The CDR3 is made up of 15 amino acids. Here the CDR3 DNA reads TGTGCCAGCAGTTTCAGGGGGAATACTAATGAAAAACTGTTTTTT. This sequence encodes CASSFRGNTNEKLFF.

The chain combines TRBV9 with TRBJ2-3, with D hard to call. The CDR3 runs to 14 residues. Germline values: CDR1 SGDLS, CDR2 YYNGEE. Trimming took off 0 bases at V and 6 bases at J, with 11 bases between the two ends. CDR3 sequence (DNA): TGTGCCAGCAGCGTAGAAGGGATCCGGGATACGCAGTATTTT. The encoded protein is CASSVEGIRDTQYF.

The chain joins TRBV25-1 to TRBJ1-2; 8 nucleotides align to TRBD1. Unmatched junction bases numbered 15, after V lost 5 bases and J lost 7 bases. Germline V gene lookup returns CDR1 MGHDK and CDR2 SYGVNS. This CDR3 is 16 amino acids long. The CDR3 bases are TGTGCCAGCAGTCCGTCTGACGGACAGGGCGTAGGTGGCTACACCTTC. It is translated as CASSPSDGQGVGGYTF.

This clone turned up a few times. The CDR3 loop is CASSSPGEETQYF. The CDR3 nucleotides are TGTGCCAGCAGCTCCCCAGGGGAGGAGACCCAGTACTTC. This chain uses TRBV28 with TRBJ2-5; tentatively, D is TRBD1 (6 bases). Between the trimmed V and J ends, which lost 6 bases and 5 bases, there was a span of 13 bases. Germline V CDR1 and CDR2: MDHEN, SYDVKM. The length of the CDR3 is 13 residues. Based on the CDR3 plus reference TRBV28 and TRBJ2-5, the full variable domain is DVKVTQSSRYLVKRTGEKVFLECVQDMDHENMFWYRQDPGLGLRLIYFSYDVKMKEKGDIPEGYSVSREKKERFSLILESASTNQTSMYLCASSSPGEETQYFGPGTRLLVL.

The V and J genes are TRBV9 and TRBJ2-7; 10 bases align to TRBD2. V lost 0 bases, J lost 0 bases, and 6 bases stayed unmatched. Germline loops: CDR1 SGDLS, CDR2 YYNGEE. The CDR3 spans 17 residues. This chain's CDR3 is CASSVALAGASSYEQYF. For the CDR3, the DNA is TGTGCCAGCAGCGTAGCCCTAGCGGGGGCGAGCTCCTACGAGCAGTACTTC.

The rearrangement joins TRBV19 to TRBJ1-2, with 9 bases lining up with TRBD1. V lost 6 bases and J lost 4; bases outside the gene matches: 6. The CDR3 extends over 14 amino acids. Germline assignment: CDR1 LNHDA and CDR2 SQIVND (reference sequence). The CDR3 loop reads CASRQDRGAYGYTF. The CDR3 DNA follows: TGTGCCAGTAGACAAGACAGGGGGGCCTATGGCTACACCTTC.

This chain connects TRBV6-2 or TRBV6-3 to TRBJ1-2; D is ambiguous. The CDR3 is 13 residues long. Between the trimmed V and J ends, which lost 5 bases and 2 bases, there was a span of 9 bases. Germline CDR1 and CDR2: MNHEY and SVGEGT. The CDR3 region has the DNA TGTGCCAGCAGTAGCCGGGAAAACTATGGCTACACCTTC. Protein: CASSSRENYGYTF.

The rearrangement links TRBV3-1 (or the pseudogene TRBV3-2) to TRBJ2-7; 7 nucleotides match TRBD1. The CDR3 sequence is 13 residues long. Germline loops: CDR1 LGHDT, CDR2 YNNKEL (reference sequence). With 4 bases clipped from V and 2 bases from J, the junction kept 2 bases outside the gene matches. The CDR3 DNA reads TGTGCCAGCAGCCGGGACAGCCCCTACGAGCAGTACTTC. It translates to CASSRDSPYEQYF.

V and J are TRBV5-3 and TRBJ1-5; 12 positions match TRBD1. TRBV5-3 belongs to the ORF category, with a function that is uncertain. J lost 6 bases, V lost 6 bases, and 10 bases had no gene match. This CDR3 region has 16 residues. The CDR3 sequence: CARILWDRGQGQPQHF. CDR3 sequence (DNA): TGTGCCAGAATCCTTTGGGACAGGGGGCAGGGTCAGCCCCAGCATTTT.

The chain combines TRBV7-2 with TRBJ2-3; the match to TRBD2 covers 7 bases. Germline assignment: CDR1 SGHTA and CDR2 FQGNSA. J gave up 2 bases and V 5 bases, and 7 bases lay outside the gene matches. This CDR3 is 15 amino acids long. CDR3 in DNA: TGTGCCAGCAGCAAAATGGGGAGGGTCACAGATACGCAGTATTTT. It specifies CASSKMGRVTDTQYF.

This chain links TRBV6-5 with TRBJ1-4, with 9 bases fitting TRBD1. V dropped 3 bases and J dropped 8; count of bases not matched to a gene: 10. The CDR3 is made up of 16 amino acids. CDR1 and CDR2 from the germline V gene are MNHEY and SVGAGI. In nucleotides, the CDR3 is TGTGCCAGCAGTTATCCTCCGGGACAGGGAGGAGAAAAACTGTTTTTT. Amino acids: CASSYPPGQGGEKLFF.

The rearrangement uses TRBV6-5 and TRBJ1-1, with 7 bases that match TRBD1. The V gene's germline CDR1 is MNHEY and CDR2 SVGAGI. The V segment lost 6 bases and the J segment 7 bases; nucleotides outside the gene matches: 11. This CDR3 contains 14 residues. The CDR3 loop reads CASRPSGQAHEAFF. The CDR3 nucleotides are TGTGCCAGCAGGCCCTCTGGACAGGCCCATGAAGCTTTCTTT.

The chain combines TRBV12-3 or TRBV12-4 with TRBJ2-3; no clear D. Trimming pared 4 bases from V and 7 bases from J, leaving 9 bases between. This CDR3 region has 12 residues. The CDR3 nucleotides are TGTGCCAGCAGTTCCGACTCCTATACGCAGTATTTT. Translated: CASSSDSYTQYF.

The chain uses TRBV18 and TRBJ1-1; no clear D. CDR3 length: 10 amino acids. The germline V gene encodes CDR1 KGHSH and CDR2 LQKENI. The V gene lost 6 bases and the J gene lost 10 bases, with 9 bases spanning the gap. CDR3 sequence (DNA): TGTGCCAGCTCCGGGAAAGGAGCTTTCTTT. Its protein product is CASSGKGAFF.

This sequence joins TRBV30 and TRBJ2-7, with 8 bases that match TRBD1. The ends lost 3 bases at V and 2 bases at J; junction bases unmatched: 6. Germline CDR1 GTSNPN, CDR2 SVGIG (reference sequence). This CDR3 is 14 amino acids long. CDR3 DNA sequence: TGTGCCTGGAGATTACAGGGGGAAACCTACGAGCAGTACTTC. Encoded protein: CAWRLQGETYEQYF. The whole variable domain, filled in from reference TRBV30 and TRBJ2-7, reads SQTIHQWPATLVQPVGSPLSLECTVEGTSNPNLYWYRQAAGRGLQLLFYSVGIGQISSEVPQNLSASRPQDRQFILSSKKLLLSDSGFYLCAWRLQGETYEQYFGPGTRLTVT.

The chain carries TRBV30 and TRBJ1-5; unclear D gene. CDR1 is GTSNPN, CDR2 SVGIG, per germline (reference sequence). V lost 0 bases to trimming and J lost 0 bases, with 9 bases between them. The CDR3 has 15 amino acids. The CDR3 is CAWSVGLDSNQPQHF. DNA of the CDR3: TGTGCCTGGAGTGTAGGCCTTGATAGCAATCAGCCCCAGCATTTT. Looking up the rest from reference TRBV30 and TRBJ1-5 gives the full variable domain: SQTIHQWPATLVQPVGSPLSLECTVEGTSNPNLYWYRQAAGRGLQLLFYSVGIGQISSEVPQNLSASRPQDRQFILSSKKLLLSDSGFYLCAWSVGLDSNQPQHFGDGTRLSIL.

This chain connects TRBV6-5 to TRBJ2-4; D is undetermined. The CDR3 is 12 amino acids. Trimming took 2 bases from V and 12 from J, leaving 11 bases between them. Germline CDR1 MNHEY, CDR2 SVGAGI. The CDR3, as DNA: TGTGCCAGCAGTTACGTCAGTAGCAATCAGTACTTC. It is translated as CASSYVSSNQYF.

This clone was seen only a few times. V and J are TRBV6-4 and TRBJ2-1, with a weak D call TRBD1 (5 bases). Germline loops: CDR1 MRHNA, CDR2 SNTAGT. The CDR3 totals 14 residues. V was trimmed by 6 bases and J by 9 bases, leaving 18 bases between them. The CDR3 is CASSGQPDVGEQFF. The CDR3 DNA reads TGTGCCAGCAGCGGACAACCGGACGTAGGTGAGCAGTTCTTC.

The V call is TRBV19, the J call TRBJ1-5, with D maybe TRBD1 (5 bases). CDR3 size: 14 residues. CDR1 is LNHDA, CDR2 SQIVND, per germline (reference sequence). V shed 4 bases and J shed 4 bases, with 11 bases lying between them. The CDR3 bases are TGTGCCAGTAGTAAGGAGACAGAGAATCAGCCCCAGCATTTT. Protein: CASSKETENQPQHF.

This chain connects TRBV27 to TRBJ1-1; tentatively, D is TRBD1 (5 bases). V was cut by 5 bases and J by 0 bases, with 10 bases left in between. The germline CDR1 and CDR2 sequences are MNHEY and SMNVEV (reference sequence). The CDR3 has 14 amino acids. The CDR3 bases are TGTGCCAGCAGTCCAGGGTTCATGAACACTGAAGCTTTCTTT. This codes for CASSPGFMNTEAFF.

In DNA form, the CDR3 reads TGTGCCACCGGACAGCCAGCCGAGCAGCCCCAGCATTTT. This encodes CATGQPAEQPQHF. This rearrangement joins TRBV19 to TRBJ1-5; possibly TRBD1 for D (6 bases). Trimming left V 10 bases short and J 7 bases short, with 17 bases between. The germline V gene encodes CDR1 LNHDA and CDR2 SQIVND (reference sequence). The CDR3 consists of 13 residues.